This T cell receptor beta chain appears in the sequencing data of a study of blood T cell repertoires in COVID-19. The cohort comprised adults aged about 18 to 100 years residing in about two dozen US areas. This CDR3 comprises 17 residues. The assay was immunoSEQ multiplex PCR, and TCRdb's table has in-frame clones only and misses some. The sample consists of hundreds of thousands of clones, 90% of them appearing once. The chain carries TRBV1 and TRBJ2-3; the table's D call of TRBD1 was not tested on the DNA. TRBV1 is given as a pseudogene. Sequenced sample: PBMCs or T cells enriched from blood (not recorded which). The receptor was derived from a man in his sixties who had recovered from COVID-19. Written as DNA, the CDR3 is TGCACCAGCACCGACGAAAAACAGGGGGTCGCCCAAGATACGCAGTATTTT. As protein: CTSTDEKQGVAQDTQYF.